One T cell receptor beta chain is described in this entry. From germline, CDR1 is PRHDT and CDR2 FYEKMQ (reference sequence). The CDR3 consists of 14 residues. The V gene end was trimmed by 5 bases and the J gene end by 4 bases; junction bases not matched to a gene: 7. This sample was taken from a study of blood T cell repertoires in COVID-19. The data were produced by immunoSEQ multiplex PCR, yet TCRdb's version contains in-frame clones alone and is incomplete. This table has over 120,000 clones, roughly four fifths appearing once. This clonotype originated in a middle-aged man who had recovered from COVID-19. The genes are TRBV13 and TRBJ1-1, with 7 positions matching TRBD1. The sequenced sample was PBMCs or T cells enriched from blood (not recorded which). The CDR3, as DNA: TGTGCCAGCAGCAAGACAGGGAAGGCCACTGAAGCTTTCTTT. Protein: CASSKTGKATEAFF.